These 5 T cell receptor beta chains came from one sample sequenced in a study of vaccination effects on CD4 cells after COVID-19. The repertoire was sequenced with immunoSEQ multiplex PCR; TCRdb's copy has only in-frame clones and lacks some. Here the sample spans some 70,000 clones, about 80% being singletons. The antigens of these receptors remain unknown. Expansion with viral peptide pools was applied to antigen-specific CD4+ T cells by the ViraFEST assay prior to sequencing. Investigators separated out CD4+ T cells once around 10 days of culture had passed. Each person got two doses of an mRNA SARS-CoV-2 vaccine, BNT162b2 or mRNA-1273. The sample was CD4+ T cells from PBMCs cultured with HCoV-229E spike peptides, taken after COVID-19 vaccination. All receptors derive from a human donor who received a COVID-19 vaccine.

The V gene is TRBV30, the J gene TRBJ1-2, with TRBD1 as a possible D gene (6 bases). The CDR3 sequence is 15 residues long. The germline V gene has CDR1 GTSNPN and CDR2 SVGIG (reference sequence). V was clipped by 3 bases and J by 4 bases, with 18 bases between them. CDR3 region: CAWRDRTAPSYGYTF. CDR3 DNA: TGTGCCTGGAGAGACCGGACAGCGCCGAGCTATGGCTACACCTTC. The full variable domain, with the rest looked up from reference TRBV30 and TRBJ1-2, is SQTIHQWPATLVQPVGSPLSLECTVEGTSNPNLYWYRQAAGRGLQLLFYSVGIGQISSEVPQNLSASRPQDRQFILSSKKLLLSDSGFYLCAWRDRTAPSYGYTFGSGTRLTVV.

The CDR3: CASSPASGGPYNEQFF. The CDR3 coding sequence is TGTGCCAGCAGCCCCGCGAGCGGGGGACCCTACAATGAGCAGTTCTTC. The rearrangement joins TRBV3-1 (or the pseudogene TRBV3-2) to TRBJ2-1; 8 bases match TRBD2. V shed 4 bases, J shed 2 bases, and the junction held 7 bases outside the gene matches. In germline, CDR1 is LGHDT, CDR2 YNNKEL (reference sequence). The CDR3 runs to 16 residues.

This chain joins TRBV24-1 and TRBJ2-1, with TRBD2 as a possible D gene (6 bases). This CDR3 is built from 13 residues. From germline, CDR1 is KGHDR and CDR2 SFDVKD. Between the trimmed V and J ends, which lost 6 bases and 8 bases, there was a span of 13 bases. CDR3 sequence (DNA): TGTGCCACCAGTTCCCTTTGGGGGGATGAGCAGTTCTTC. It yields the protein CATSSLWGDEQFF.

This clone was seen only a few times. The J gene is TRBJ2-5, the V gene TRBV5-4; a possible D gene is TRBD1 (6 bases). CDR1 SGHNT and CDR2 YYREEE come from the germline V gene (reference sequence). Trimming stripped 4 bases from V and 2 bases from J, with 12 bases between. The CDR3 extends over 14 amino acids. Here the CDR3 DNA reads TGTGCCAGCAGCCCGGGACACCTACAAGAGACCCAGTACTTC. The encoded protein is CASSPGHLQETQYF.

The rearrangement links TRBV5-1 to TRBJ2-3; D is unclear. Germline V gene data show CDR1 as SGHRS and CDR2 as YFSETQ. This CDR3 is built from 12 residues. Trimming cost V 5 bases and J 0 bases, with 4 bases left between them. CDR3 coding DNA: TGCGCCAGCAGTGGCAGCACAGATACGCAGTATTTT. As protein: CASSGSTDTQYF.